This T cell receptor beta chain stems from a study of shared clonotypes between healthy human individuals. CDR3 length: 12 amino acids. Germline V gives CDR1 MNHNS, CDR2 SASEGT. The trim removed 8 bases at V and 14 bases at J, leaving 10 bases unmatched. Sorted subsets were amplified in replicate PCRs using 200 ng DNA, 25,000 to 30,000 T cell genomes. Generated by immunoSEQ multiplex PCR, the TCRdb table keeps only in-frame clones and is missing some. The sample holds 2 million to 2.5 million clones, 92% seen once. The specimen was naive CD4+ T cells from PBMCs. Indicated subset: CD45RA+ positively selected. The chain recombines TRBV6-1 with TRBJ1-4; TRBD1 agrees at 8 bases. The receptor was isolated from a man in his late teens or twenties in good health. Some clones in this sample may be carry-over from other donors' samples. In DNA form, the CDR3 reads TGTGCCAGCCACAGGGGGACACAAGAGCTGTTTTTT. Its translation is CASHRGTQELFF.